The next 30 T cell receptor beta chains were all read from a single sample in a study of cytomegalovirus exposure and HLA in healthy donors. Assay: immunoSEQ multiplex PCR; the TCRdb copy retains only in-frame clones and omits some. The data hold tens of thousands of clones, with approximately 92% observed a single time. Sequencing input: PBMCs. The receptors come from a woman between 18 and 29 years old in good health and CMV-seronegative.

This chain joins TRBV2 and TRBJ1-5; TRBD1 might be the D (6 bases). Trimming took off 2 bases at V and 5 bases at J, with 10 bases between the two ends. There are 14 residues in the CDR3. Germline CDR1 SNHLY, CDR2 FYNNEI. CDR3 DNA sequence: TGTGCCAGCAGTGAAAGGACAGAGTATCAGCCCCAGCATTTT. This codes for CASSERTEYQPQHF.

The rearrangement joins TRBV2 to TRBJ2-1; the match to TRBD1 covers 10 bases. The CDR3 extends over 16 amino acids. CDR1 is SNHLY and CDR2 is FYNNEI in the germline V gene. V shed 7 bases, J shed 3 bases, and the junction held 9 bases outside the gene matches. The CDR3 spells CASMETTGGLYNEQFF. The DNA for the CDR3 is TGTGCCAGCATGGAGACGACAGGGGGCCTCTACAATGAGCAGTTCTTC.

The chain uses TRBV18 and TRBJ2-3; perhaps TRBD1 as D (6 bases). CDR1 is KGHSH and CDR2 is LQKENI in the germline V gene. The V end was cut by 8 bases, the J end by 3 bases, with 18 bases between. This CDR3 has 15 amino acids. CDR3 residues: CASGAGASGTDTQYF. As DNA, the CDR3 is TGTGCCAGCGGCGCAGGGGCGAGTGGGACAGATACGCAGTATTTT.

V is TRBV2 and J is TRBJ2-5, with 10 positions matching TRBD1. The CDR3 loop spans 16 amino acids. J was trimmed by 4 bases and V by 3 bases; bases with no gene match: 8. CDR1 and CDR2 (germline): SNHLY, FYNNEI. This CDR3 is CASSDIRTGGRETQYF. The CDR3 DNA reads TGTGCCAGCAGTGATATCAGGACAGGGGGTAGAGAGACCCAGTACTTC.

This clone was seen a single time. The rearrangement uses TRBV7-8 and TRBJ1-3; D is unresolved. Per the germline V gene, CDR1 is SGHVS and CDR2 is FQNEAQ. The V end lost 5 bases, the J end lost 8 bases, and 13 bases lay between the germline ends. This CDR3 is 13 amino acids long. The CDR3 spells CASSPRFGYTIYF. The CDR3 DNA reads TGTGCCAGCAGCCCTAGGTTTGGGTACACCATATATTTT.

A single count supports this clone. The chain links TRBV28 to TRBJ2-2; D possibly corresponds to TRBD1 (6 bases). V was shortened by 4 bases and J by 3 bases, with 12 bases between the two germline ends. Germline values: CDR1 MDHEN, CDR2 SYDVKM. The CDR3 extends over 15 amino acids. CDR3 bases: TGTGCCAGCAGTTCAGGGGACGACCACACCGGGGAGCTGTTTTTT. Translating it yields CASSSGDDHTGELFF.

V and J are TRBV28 and TRBJ2-7, with 8 bases fitting TRBD2. Germline V lookup: CDR1 MDHEN, CDR2 SYDVKM. V trimming: 4 bases; J trimming: 4 bases; junction bases outside the gene matches: 9. There are 15 residues in the CDR3. The CDR3 bases are TGTGCCAGCAGTTCGAGCGGGGGCCCCTTATACGAGCAGTACTTC. Translated, it gives CASSSSGGPLYEQYF.

The chain is built from TRBV6-4 and TRBJ2-5, with TRBD1 identical over 11 bases. The CDR3 is made up of 16 amino acids. Germline V gene lookup returns CDR1 MRHNA and CDR2 SNTAGT. With V trimmed by 2 bases and J by 4 bases, 6 bases remained unmatched. The CDR3 loop is CASSDVPGQGGETQYF. CDR3 nucleotides: TGTGCCAGCAGTGACGTCCCGGGACAGGGGGGAGAGACCCAGTACTTC.

The chain combines TRBV18 with TRBJ2-7, with D tentatively TRBD1 (6 bases). The CDR3 has 14 residues. Germline values: CDR1 KGHSH, CDR2 LQKENI. Trimming cost V 5 bases and J 3 bases, with 14 bases left between them. CDR3 region: CASSSRTESYEQYF. The DNA for the CDR3 is TGTGCCAGCTCATCCCGGACAGAGAGCTACGAGCAGTACTTC.

Comment on this clone: The sample holds other DNA sequences that translate to the same CDR3. The chain employs TRBV5-6 and TRBJ2-3; D is possibly TRBD1 (6 bases). This CDR3 region has 13 residues. Germline lookup yields CDR1 SGHDT and CDR2 YYEEEE. V lost 0 bases and J 6 bases, leaving 8 bases between the germline ends. The CDR3 loop reads CASSLAGADTQYF. The CDR3 region has the DNA TGTGCCAGCAGCTTGGCAGGGGCGGATACGCAGTATTTT. The whole variable domain, filled in from reference TRBV5-6 and TRBJ2-3, reads DAGVTQSPTHLIKTRGQQVTLRCSPKSGHDTVSWYQQALGQGPQFIFQYYEEEERQRGNFPDRFSGHQFPNYSSELNVNALLLGDSALYLCASSLAGADTQYFGPGTRLTVL.

V usage is TRBV29-1 and J usage is TRBJ1-5; TRBD1 aligns across 8 bases. Losses at the gene ends were 7 bases for V and 7 bases for J; bases not matched to a gene: 9. The germline V gene has CDR1 SQVTM and CDR2 ANQGSEA. The CDR3 is 13 residues long. For the CDR3, the DNA is TGCAGCGCTTCCGGACAGGGAGGCCAGCCCCAGCATTTT. Translation gives CSASGQGGQPQHF.

This sequence joins TRBV28 and TRBJ2-3; the match to TRBD2 covers 9 bases. The germline gives CDR1 MDHEN, CDR2 SYDVKM. This CDR3 has 17 amino acids. V was clipped by 6 bases and J by 5 bases; unmatched bases: 15. CDR3 coding DNA: TGTGCCAGCAGCCCCTTAGCGGCAGCGGGAGGAAGAGATACGCAGTATTTT. Translating gives CASSPLAAAGGRDTQYF.

This sequence joins TRBV30 and TRBJ1-5; D perhaps matches TRBD1 (6 bases). The CDR3 has 17 amino acids. Trimming stripped 2 bases from V and 4 bases from J, with 21 bases between. Germline loops: CDR1 GTSNPN, CDR2 SVGIG (reference sequence). CDR3 in amino acids: CAWSLKVGALVNQPQHF. The CDR3 bases are TGTGCCTGGAGTCTAAAAGTGGGGGCGCTGGTGAATCAGCCCCAGCATTTT.

V usage is TRBV18 and J usage is TRBJ2-2; D might be TRBD1 (6 bases). The CDR3 sequence is 15 residues long. Germline V gene sequence: CDR1 KGHSH, CDR2 LQKENI. V lost 4 bases and J 1 base, leaving 10 bases between the germline ends. The CDR3 is CASSHGGKNTGELFF. The CDR3 region has the DNA TGTGCCAGCTCACATGGGGGCAAGAACACCGGGGAGCTGTTTTTT.

The V call is TRBV18, the J call TRBJ1-4, with TRBD1 identical over 9 bases. Germline V CDR1 and CDR2: KGHSH, LQKENI. This CDR3 is 14 amino acids long. V trimming: 8 bases; J trimming: 6 bases; junction bases outside the gene matches: 7. The CDR3, as DNA: TGTGCCAGCGCAGCCGGGACAGGGTATGAAAAACTGTTTTTT. This gives the protein CASAAGTGYEKLFF. The full variable domain, with the rest looked up from reference TRBV18 and TRBJ1-4, is NAGVMQNPRHLVRRRGQEARLRCSPMKGHSHVYWYRQLPEEGLKFMVYLQKENIIDESGMPKERFSAEFPKEGPSILRIQQVVRGDSAAYFCASAAGTGYEKLFFGSGTQLSVL.

The gene calls are TRBV9 and TRBJ1-2; D may be TRBD1 (6 bases). Germline CDR1 and CDR2: SGDLS and YYNGEE. The V end was cut by 6 bases, the J end by 4 bases, with 19 bases between. CDR3 length: 15 amino acids. The CDR3 reads CASTLGGGTGYGYTF. The CDR3 DNA reads as TGTGCCAGCACCTTGGGAGGGGGAACGGGCTATGGCTACACCTTC.

The chain joins TRBV15 to TRBJ2-7; 10 bases align to TRBD2. Germline CDR1 is LNHNV and CDR2 is YYDKDF (reference sequence). This CDR3 is 17 amino acids long. V dropped 5 bases and J dropped 3; count of bases not matched to a gene: 13. The CDR3 sequence: CATSPLGAGGNDYEQYF. CDR3 DNA sequence: TGTGCCACCAGCCCTCTGGGAGCGGGAGGGAACGACTACGAGCAGTACTTC.

The gene calls are TRBV9 and TRBJ2-1; no definite D call. Germline CDR1 is SGDLS and CDR2 is YYNGEE. V lost 0 bases, J lost 4 bases, and 17 bases lay in between. CDR3 length: 17 residues. CDR3 in DNA: TGTGCCAGCAGCGTAGTAGGCTCGAGACCGGGTTACAATGAGCAGTTCTTC. Translation gives CASSVVGSRPGYNEQFF.

The CDR3 here is CASSPGGSTDTQYF. The CDR3, as DNA: TGTGCCAGCAGCCCCGGCGGTAGCACAGATACGCAGTATTTT. The gene calls are TRBV9 and TRBJ2-3; D is ambiguous. The CDR3 loop spans 14 amino acids. The V gene's germline CDR1 is SGDLS and CDR2 YYNGEE. Trimming removed 4 bases at V and 0 bases at J, with 9 bases between.

This clone appeared a single time. CDR3 nucleotide sequence: TGTGCCAGCAGTGGCGGGGGGGCTACAGATACGCAGTATTTT. Protein sequence: CASSGGGATDTQYF. This chain connects TRBV25-1 to TRBJ2-3, with TRBD2 identical over 9 bases. The germline gives CDR1 MGHDK, CDR2 SYGVNS. The length of the CDR3 is 14 residues. V was clipped by 4 bases and J by 3 bases; unmatched bases: 2.

V gene TRBV9 combines with J gene TRBJ2-2; tentative D call: TRBD2 (6 bases). Per the germline V gene, CDR1 is SGDLS and CDR2 is YYNGEE. The CDR3 sequence is 14 residues long. Trimming shortened V by 2 bases and J by 5 bases, and 10 bases separated the two germline ends. The CDR3 DNA reads TGTGCCAGCAGCGTTAGCGGAACAACCGGGGAGCTGTTTTTT. Protein: CASSVSGTTGELFF.

V usage is TRBV5-1 and J usage is TRBJ2-3; 11 bases line up with TRBD2. Germline V gene lookup returns CDR1 SGHRS and CDR2 YFSETQ. CDR3 length: 16 amino acids. V gave up 1 base and J gave up 4 bases; unmatched junction bases: 5. The CDR3 reads CASSLLAGGLPDTQYF. CDR3 in DNA: TGCGCCAGCAGCTTGTTAGCGGGGGGGCTCCCAGATACGCAGTATTTT.

The J gene is TRBJ1-6, the V gene TRBV18; no firm D call. CDR1 is KGHSH and CDR2 is LQKENI in the germline V gene. The length of the CDR3 is 13 residues. The V end lost 6 bases, the J end lost 6 bases, and 9 bases lay between the germline ends. As DNA, the CDR3 is TGTGCCAGCTCCCCAGGAGGTAATTCACCCCTCCACTTT. It specifies CASSPGGNSPLHF. The full variable domain, with the rest looked up from reference TRBV18 and TRBJ1-6, is NAGVMQNPRHLVRRRGQEARLRCSPMKGHSHVYWYRQLPEEGLKFMVYLQKENIIDESGMPKERFSAEFPKEGPSILRIQQVVRGDSAAYFCASSPGGNSPLHFGNGTRLTVT.

The chain combines TRBV27 with TRBJ2-7; the match to TRBD1 covers 7 bases. CDR1 and CDR2 (germline): MNHEY, SMNVEV (reference sequence). With 5 bases clipped from V and 4 bases from J, the junction kept 11 bases outside the gene matches. This CDR3 is 15 amino acids long. In DNA, the CDR3 is TGTGCCAGCAGTCACCTCGACAGGGCAAGGTACGAGCAGTACTTC. Amino acid sequence: CASSHLDRARYEQYF.

The gene calls are TRBV12-2 and TRBJ1-5; TRBD1 is taken as the D call from the table, unchecked against the DNA. TRBV12-2 is marked as a pseudogene. This CDR3 spans 20 amino acids. DNA of the CDR3: TGTGCAAGTCGCTTAAAAGGATCCCGTAGGACAACCTGGGTGAATCAGCCCCAGCATTTT. It codes for CASRLKGSRRTTWVNQPQHF.

This rearrangement joins TRBV25-1 to TRBJ2-3; D remains unclear. The CDR3 runs to 14 residues. Germline CDR1 is MGHDK and CDR2 is SYGVNS. V lost 5 bases and J 4 bases, leaving 13 bases between the germline ends. CDR3 sequence reads: CASSSLVLPDTQYF. The CDR3 DNA is TGTGCCAGCAGTAGTCTAGTTTTGCCAGATACGCAGTATTTT.

The chain joins TRBV25-1 to TRBJ2-5, with 7 bases that match TRBD1. Germline V lookup: CDR1 MGHDK, CDR2 SYGVNS. The length of the CDR3 is 13 residues. Trimming cost V 7 bases and J 7 bases; bases outside gene matches: 9. The CDR3 sequence: CASTTGASSTQYF. CDR3 bases: TGTGCCAGCACCACAGGGGCTAGTTCGACCCAGTACTTC.

The chain employs TRBV19 and TRBJ2-5; D may be TRBD2 (6 bases). The CDR3 runs to 13 residues. Between the trimmed V and J ends, which lost 7 bases and 4 bases, there was a span of 13 bases. CDR1 is LNHDA, CDR2 SQIVND, per germline (reference sequence). CDR3: CASTRSGGETQYF. In nucleotides, the CDR3 is TGTGCCAGTACCAGATCCGGGGGAGAGACCCAGTACTTC.

This CDR3 reads CASSLDREGGEQYF. The CDR3 DNA reads TGTGCCAGCAGCTTAGATCGGGAGGGGGGTGAGCAGTACTTC. This chain uses TRBV7-8 with TRBJ2-7, with 8 bases aligning to TRBD2. The CDR3 runs to 14 residues. V shed 1 base and J 7 bases; nucleotides not matched to a gene: 6. CDR1 and CDR2 from the germline V gene are SGHVS and FQNEAQ.

The chain links TRBV2 to TRBJ2-1, with 9 bases fitting TRBD1. The CDR3 covers 13 residues. Trimming took 7 bases from V and 9 from J; bases not matched to a gene: 7. From germline, CDR1 is SNHLY and CDR2 FYNNEI. The CDR3 region is CASTWDREAEQFF. The CDR3 DNA follows: TGTGCCAGCACTTGGGACAGGGAGGCTGAGCAGTTCTTC.